These 25 T cell receptor beta chains were sequenced from one sample in a study of T cell repertoires in cytomegalovirus infection. TCRdb reprocessed the reads with MiXCR, giving one entry per CDR3 protein. The profile shows about 490,000 distinct CDR3 sequences, roughly 10% of them singletons. Sample: PBMCs. These receptors came from a human donor in good health (CMV status not recorded). Some clones in this sample may be carry-over from other donors' samples.

In regard to this clonotype: The junction differs from germline at one of its ends, possibly a read error. The chain links TRBV12-3 or TRBV12-4 to TRBJ1-5; D ambiguous. The CDR3 length is 16 residues. In DNA form, the CDR3 reads TGTGCCAGCAGTTTAAGGTCAGGTTCAAGCACTCAGCCCCAGCATTTT. This encodes CASSLRSGSSTQPQHF.

This clonotype showed up many times. This chain joins TRBV20-1 and TRBJ2-1, with a tentative D call TRBD2 (6 bases). This CDR3 region has 13 residues. Germline V gene sequence: CDR1 DFQATT, CDR2 SNEGSKA (reference sequence). The ends were cut back, 3 bases at V and 0 bases at J, with 6 bases in the middle. The CDR3, as DNA: TGCAGTGCTAGCGGGAGCTCCTACAATGAGCAGTTCTTC. Protein: CSASGSSYNEQFF.

This clonotype was seen a few times. The chain combines TRBV6-5 with TRBJ1-3; D unresolved. V shed 3 bases and J shed 3 bases, with 0 bases lying between them. Germline-derived CDR1 and CDR2 are MNHEY and SVGAGI. The CDR3 sequence is 11 residues long. The CDR3 nucleotides are TGTGCCAGCAGTTATGGAAACACCATATATTTT. Protein sequence: CASSYGNTIYF.

This clonotype was observed many times. The chain recombines TRBV5-1 with TRBJ2-1; 15 positions match TRBD2. CDR3 length equals 16 residues. The V gene end was trimmed by 4 bases and the J gene end by 6 bases; junction bases not matched to a gene: 5. Germline values: CDR1 SGHRS, CDR2 YFSETQ. As DNA, the CDR3 is TGCGCCAGCAGCCGGAGGACTAGCGGGGGGGCCAATGAGCAGTTCTTC. Its translation: CASSRRTSGGANEQFF.

The V call is TRBV30, the J call TRBJ1-6; perhaps TRBD1 as D (6 bases). Trimming shortened V by 0 bases and J by 7 bases, and 10 bases separated the two germline ends. This CDR3 has 14 amino acids. Germline loops: CDR1 GTSNPN, CDR2 SVGIG (reference sequence). In DNA, the CDR3 is TGTGCCTGGAGTGTCGGTAGGGGGAATTCACCCCTCCACTTT. It encodes CAWSVGRGNSPLHF.

V is TRBV24-1 and J is TRBJ1-5, with D possibly being TRBD1 (6 bases). Germline loops: CDR1 KGHDR, CDR2 SFDVKD. With 8 bases removed from V and 2 bases from J, the gap between germline ends came to 18 bases. The CDR3 spans 16 residues. In nucleotides, the CDR3 is TGTGCCACCAAAGAATCCGGGACACGTTGCAATCAGCCCCAGCATTTT. It is translated as CATKESGTRCNQPQHF.

This clonotype was found a few times. The chain combines TRBV19 with TRBJ2-7; D may be TRBD1 (5 bases). Between the trimmed V and J ends, which lost 7 bases and 3 bases, there was a span of 13 bases. The CDR3 is 13 amino acids. The germline CDR1 and CDR2 sequences are LNHDA and SQIVND (reference sequence). CDR3 protein: CASTQGSHYEQYF. The CDR3 nucleotides read TGTGCCAGTACCCAGGGCTCGCACTACGAGCAGTACTTC.

This clonotype was observed at least ten times. This rearrangement joins TRBV12-3 or TRBV12-4 to TRBJ2-4; 10 positions agree with TRBD1. With 0 bases clipped from V and 5 bases from J, the junction kept 1 base outside the gene matches. The CDR3 contains 15 residues. CDR3 amino acids: CASSLAGTGENIQYF. The CDR3 nucleotides are TGTGCCAGCAGTTTAGCGGGGACAGGGGAAAACATTCAGTACTTC.

This clonotype was picked up a small number of times. This chain connects TRBV15 to TRBJ1-6; 10 nucleotides align to TRBD1. Germline CDR1 LNHNV, CDR2 YYDKDF (reference sequence). The CDR3 is made up of 13 amino acids. The V segment lost 9 bases and the J segment 9 bases; nucleotides outside the gene matches: 5. The CDR3 DNA follows: TGTGCCACGACGGACAGGGGGTTTTCACCCCTCCACTTT. Translated: CATTDRGFSPLHF.

This clonotype was counted many times. The chain uses TRBV19 and TRBJ1-5, with unresolved D. The germline V and J ends were trimmed by 0 bases and 5 bases, with 14 bases remaining between them. The CDR3 covers 16 residues. The germline CDR1 and CDR2 sequences are LNHDA and SQIVND (reference sequence). This CDR3 is CASSIDLSWNDQPQHF. The CDR3 DNA is TGTGCCAGTAGTATAGATCTCTCATGGAATGATCAGCCCCAGCATTTT.

The genes are TRBV5-1 and TRBJ1-4; possible D gene TRBD1, 6 bases. V lost 5 bases and J lost 7, with 12 bases in between. The germline V gene encodes CDR1 SGHRS and CDR2 YFSETQ. The CDR3 spans 13 residues. The CDR3 loop is CASRGALGEKLFF. As DNA, the CDR3 is TGCGCCAGCAGGGGGGCCCTGGGTGAAAAACTGTTTTTT.

This clonotype was counted many times. This chain joins TRBV7-6 and TRBJ2-5, with 10 bases fitting TRBD2. The CDR3 totals 17 residues. V trimming: 3 bases; J trimming: 4 bases; junction bases outside the gene matches: 11. The germline V gene has CDR1 SGHVS and CDR2 FNYEAQ. DNA of the CDR3: TGTGCCAGCAGCTTCTGGCCTGGAGCGGGGGGGCGAGAGACCCAGTACTTC. It is translated as CASSFWPGAGGRETQYF.

This chain uses TRBV5-4 with TRBJ2-3; D may be TRBD1 or TRBD2 (6 bases each). The V end was cut by 4 bases, the J end by 9 bases, with 21 bases between. The CDR3 has 15 residues. Per the germline V gene, CDR1 is SGHNT and CDR2 is YYREEE (reference sequence). This CDR3 reads CASSGQGRGGGTQYF. Here the CDR3 DNA reads TGTGCCAGCAGCGGTCAAGGCAGGGGCGGAGGGACGCAGTATTTT. Drawing the rest from reference TRBV5-4 and TRBJ2-3, the complete variable domain is ETGVTQSPTHLIKTRGQQVTLRCSSQSGHNTVSWYQQALGQGPQFIFQYYREEENGRGNFPPRFSGLQFPNYSSELNVNALELDDSALYLCASSGQGRGGGTQYFGPGTRLTVL.

This clonotype has at least ten counts. For the CDR3, the DNA is TGTGCCAGCAGGACGATCCGGGGGGACTATGGCTACACCTTC. It encodes CASRTIRGDYGYTF. V usage is TRBV11-2 and J usage is TRBJ1-2; weak D call: TRBD1 (5 bases). The CDR3 has 14 amino acids. Germline assignment: CDR1 SGHAT and CDR2 FQNNGV. The germline V and J ends were trimmed by 6 bases and 3 bases, with 14 bases remaining between them.

The rearrangement joins TRBV2 to TRBJ1-1; no definite D call. CDR1 and CDR2 from the germline V gene are SNHLY and FYNNEI. Between the trimmed V and J ends, which lost 6 bases and 3 bases, there was a span of 8 bases. The length of the CDR3 is 12 residues. CDR3 amino acids: CASRSWDTEAFF. The CDR3 nucleotides are TGTGCCAGCAGGAGCTGGGACACTGAAGCTTTCTTT.

This clonotype has only a few counts. At one boundary the junction diverges from the germline segment, which might be a read error. CDR3 protein: CALKEGVLPDF. The CDR3 region has the DNA TGTGCCTTAAAAGAGGGGGTTTTACCGGACTTC. This rearrangement joins TRBV7-9 to TRBJ1-2, with a tentative D call TRBD1 (6 bases). The CDR3 length is 11 residues. Germline CDR1 SEHNR, CDR2 FQNEAQ (reference sequence).

This clonotype was seen only once. The chain couples TRBV5-1 to TRBJ1-2; D gene unclear. The germline CDR1 and CDR2 sequences are SGHRS and YFSETQ. Trimming shortened V by 0 bases and J by 4 bases, and 13 bases separated the two germline ends. CDR3 size: 15 residues. The CDR3 reads CASSLDGNRVYGYTF. In nucleotides, the CDR3 is TGCGCCAGCAGCTTGGACGGGAATAGGGTCTATGGCTACACCTTC.

This clonotype was counted only a few times. The genes are TRBV4-2 and TRBJ2-3; 7 nucleotides match TRBD2. CDR1 and CDR2 (germline): LGHNA, YNFKEQ. This CDR3 is 15 amino acids long. V was pared by 4 bases and J by 6 bases, with 10 bases of the junction left unmatched. In nucleotides, the CDR3 is TGTGCCAGCAGCCCTAAGGAGGGAGGGGCGGATACGCAGTATTTT. This codes for CASSPKEGGADTQYF.

This clonotype showed up just a few times. The chain carries TRBV5-1 and TRBJ2-1; 8 positions match TRBD2. The V gene end was trimmed by 0 bases and the J gene end by 0 bases; junction bases not matched to a gene: 5. The germline V gene has CDR1 SGHRS and CDR2 YFSETQ. CDR3 length: 17 amino acids. CDR3 bases: TGCGCCAGCAGCTTGGCCGGGGGGGCAAGCTCCTACAATGAGCAGTTCTTC. This sequence encodes CASSLAGGASSYNEQFF.

With regard to this clonotype: A much more abundant neighbour one base away suggests this may be a read error. The rearrangement joins TRBV7-3 to TRBJ2-3, with TRBD2 matching over 8 bases. Germline lookup yields CDR1 SGHTA and CDR2 FQGTGA. This CDR3 comprises 15 residues. Losses at the gene ends were 8 bases for V and 4 bases for J; bases not matched to a gene: 11. CDR3 region: CASSPQRGHADTQYF. CDR3 nucleotides: TGTGCCAGCTCTCCGCAGCGGGGGCACGCAGATACGCAGTATTTT.

This clonotype was picked up many times. The rearrangement links TRBV7-2 to TRBJ1-2, with D tentatively TRBD1 (5 bases). The CDR3 length is 16 residues. V was clipped by 3 bases and J by 3 bases, with 17 bases between them. Per the germline V gene, CDR1 is SGHTA and CDR2 is FQGNSA. This CDR3 reads CASSFTGEGGDYGYTF. CDR3 bases: TGTGCCAGCAGCTTTACGGGAGAAGGAGGGGACTATGGCTACACCTTC.

The rearrangement links TRBV20-1 to TRBJ2-3; no reliable D call. Trimming removed 6 bases at V and 5 bases at J, with 12 bases between. Germline-derived CDR1 and CDR2 are DFQATT and SNEGSKA (reference sequence). This CDR3 region has 12 residues. The CDR3: CSARTTEDTQYF. The CDR3 DNA is TGCAGTGCAAGGACGACTGAAGATACGCAGTATTTT.

This chain links TRBV9 with TRBJ2-1; D may be TRBD1 (5 bases). This CDR3 has 14 residues. Germline V gene data show CDR1 as SGDLS and CDR2 as YYNGEE. V gave up 2 bases and J gave up 6 bases, with 12 bases separating them. The CDR3 loop is CASSVSNRFNEQFF. The CDR3 nucleotides read TGTGCCAGCAGCGTGAGCAACAGGTTCAATGAGCAGTTCTTC.

This clonotype was recorded many times. The chain combines TRBV12-5 with TRBJ2-7; TRBD1 aligns across 8 bases. The CDR3 consists of 14 residues. Germline V gene lookup returns CDR1 LGHNT and CDR2 FRNRAP. V shed 5 bases and J 0 bases; nucleotides not matched to a gene: 3. The CDR3 loop reads CASGGQGASYEQYF. CDR3 in DNA: TGTGCTAGTGGTGGGCAGGGGGCCTCCTACGAGCAGTACTTC.

The chain links TRBV27 to TRBJ1-4; no clear D gene. Germline-derived CDR1 and CDR2 are MNHEY and SMNVEV (reference sequence). This CDR3 region has 14 residues. V was clipped by 0 bases and J by 6 bases, with 8 bases between them. The CDR3 protein is CASSLSGGYEKLFF. The CDR3 DNA follows: TGTGCCAGCAGTTTATCTGGAGGGTATGAAAAACTGTTTTTT.